This T cell receptor (beta chain) emerged from a study of Graves' ophthalmopathy and Graves' hyperthyroidism. Study-wide results and limits: Most clonotypes expanded in thyroid above 0.001 frequency were present in blood too.

CDR3 regions of TCR beta were amplified from RNA transcripts. The workflow started with a first-round RT-PCR run with HTBI primers and then moved on to a second-round multiplex PCR. One entry per CDR3 protein results from TCRdb running MiXCR on the multiplex PCR reads. The sample records around 400,000 distinct CDR3 sequences, about a sixth being singletons. Between the trimmed V and J ends, which lost 0 bases and 3 bases, there was a span of 10 bases. The CDR3 is 15 amino acids. Germline V gene data show CDR1 as SGHAT and CDR2 as FQNNGV. This clonotype was seen ten or more times. Its target is not known.

The TCR comes from a woman under 30 with Graves' ophthalmopathy. The chain uses TRBV11-2 and TRBJ2-3; the D gene is possibly TRBD1 (5 bases). The sample consisted of peripheral blood. The CDR3 sequence: CASSLEGLETDTQYF. The CDR3 DNA reads TGTGCCAGCAGCTTAGAGGGGCTGGAAACAGATACGCAGTATTTT.